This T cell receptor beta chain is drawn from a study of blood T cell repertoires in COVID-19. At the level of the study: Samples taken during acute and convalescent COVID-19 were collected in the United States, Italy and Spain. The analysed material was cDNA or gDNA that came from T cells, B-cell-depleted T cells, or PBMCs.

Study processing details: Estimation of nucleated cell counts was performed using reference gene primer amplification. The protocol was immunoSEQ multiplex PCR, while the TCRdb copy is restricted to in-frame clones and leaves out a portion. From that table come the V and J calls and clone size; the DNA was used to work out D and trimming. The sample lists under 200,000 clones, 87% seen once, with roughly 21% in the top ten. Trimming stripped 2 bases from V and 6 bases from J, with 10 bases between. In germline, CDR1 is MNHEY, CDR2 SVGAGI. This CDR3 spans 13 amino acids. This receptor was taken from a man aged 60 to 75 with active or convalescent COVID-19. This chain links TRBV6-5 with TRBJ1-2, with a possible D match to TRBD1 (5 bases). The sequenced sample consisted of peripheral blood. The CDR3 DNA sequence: TGTGCCAGCAGTTACATGGCAGGGAATGGCTACACCTTC. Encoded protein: CASSYMAGNGYTF.